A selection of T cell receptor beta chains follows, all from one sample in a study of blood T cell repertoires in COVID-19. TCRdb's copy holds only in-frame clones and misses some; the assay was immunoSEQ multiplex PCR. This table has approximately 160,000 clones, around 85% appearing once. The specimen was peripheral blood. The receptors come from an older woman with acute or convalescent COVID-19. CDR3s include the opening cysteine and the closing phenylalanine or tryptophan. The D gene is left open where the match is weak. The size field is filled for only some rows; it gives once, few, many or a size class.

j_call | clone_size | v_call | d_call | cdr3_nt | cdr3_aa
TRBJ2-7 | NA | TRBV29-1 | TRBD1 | TGCAGCGTTGATATTGGACAGGGGAAGGTGCAGCAGTACTTC | CSVDIGQGKVQQYF
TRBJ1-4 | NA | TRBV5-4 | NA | TGTGCCAGCAGCTTGGAGCCAGGGGTTGGTGTTGAAAAACTGTTTTTT | CASSLEPGVGVEKLFF
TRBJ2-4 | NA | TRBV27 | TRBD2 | TGTGCCAGCAGCCCGGTCGGGGGGGCTGAAAACATTCAGTACTTC | CASSPVGGAENIQYF
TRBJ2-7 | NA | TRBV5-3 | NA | TGTGCCAGAAGCTTGTTCGAGGCAGCAGGGCTATACGAGCAGTACTTC | CARSLFEAAGLYEQYF
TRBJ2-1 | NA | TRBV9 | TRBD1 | TGTGCCAGCAGCCCCAGGGACAGGGTCTCCTACAATGAGCAGTTCTTC | CASSPRDRVSYNEQFF
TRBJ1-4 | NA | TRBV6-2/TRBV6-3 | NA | TGTGCCAGCAGCCGGACGGGAGGGTTGGGAAAACTGTTTTTT | CASSRTGGLGKLFF
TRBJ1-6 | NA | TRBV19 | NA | TGTGCCAGCCGGGGGGACAATAGTTCACCCCTCCACTTT | CASRGDNSSPLHF
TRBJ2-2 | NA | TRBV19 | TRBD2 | TGTGCCAGTAGTATAGGTTGGGGGAGGGGATACACCGGGGAGCTGTTTTTT | CASSIGWGRGYTGELFF
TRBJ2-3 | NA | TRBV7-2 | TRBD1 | TGTGCCAGCACCTTAAAGACAGGGTTCATTTCGCAGTATTTT | CASTLKTGFISQYF
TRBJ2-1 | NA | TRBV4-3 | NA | TGCGCCAGCAGCGCAGCGCCGACGGGGATGCCGTTCTTC | CASSAAPTGMPFF
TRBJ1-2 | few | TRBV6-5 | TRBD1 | TGTGCCAGCACCCCGACAGGGTTCTATGGCTACACCTTC | CASTPTGFYGYTF
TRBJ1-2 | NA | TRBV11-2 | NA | TGTGCCAGCAGCTTAGAACCCACGACTGCCCGCTATGGCTACACCTTC | CASSLEPTTARYGYTF
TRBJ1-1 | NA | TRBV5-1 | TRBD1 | TGCGCCAGCAGCTTTCGACAGGGCGTCTTCTTT | CASSFRQGVFF
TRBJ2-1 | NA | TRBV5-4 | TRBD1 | TGTGCCAGCAGATCAGACAGGGGGGTCTACAATGAGCAGTTCTTC | CASRSDRGVYNEQFF
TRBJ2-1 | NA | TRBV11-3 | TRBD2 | TGTGCCAGCAGCTTATCAGCGGGAGATGATGAGCAGTTCTTC | CASSLSAGDDEQFF
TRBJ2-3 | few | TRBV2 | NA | TGTGCCAGCAGTTCGCGCGGTAGCACAGATACGCAGTATTTT | CASSSRGSTDTQYF
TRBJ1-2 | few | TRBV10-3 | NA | TGTGCCATCAGTGAGTCGGAGGGTGTAAACACCTTC | CAISESEGVNTF
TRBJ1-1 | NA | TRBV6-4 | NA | TGTGCCAGCAGCGCCCGGGATACGAGGACTGAAGCTTTCTTT | CASSARDTRTEAFF
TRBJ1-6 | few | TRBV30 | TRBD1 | TGTGCCTGGGGGGGACAGGGTGCTTCACCCCTCCACTTT | CAWGGQGASPLHF
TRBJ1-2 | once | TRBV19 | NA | TGTGCCAGTAGTCAGGATACGACAGGCTATGGCTACACCTTC | CASSQDTTGYGYTF
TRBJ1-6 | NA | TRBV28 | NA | TGTGCCAGCAGTTCTCTCGTGACAGGTTATAATTCACCCCTCCACTTT | CASSSLVTGYNSPLHF
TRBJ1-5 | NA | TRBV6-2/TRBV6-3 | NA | TGTGCCAGCAGCCAGGACGGACTTAAAAATCAGCCCCAGCATTTT | CASSQDGLKNQPQHF
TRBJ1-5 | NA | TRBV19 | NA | TGTGCCAGTAGTATAGCCGGGGAGTTTAGTCAGCCCCAGCATTTT | CASSIAGEFSQPQHF